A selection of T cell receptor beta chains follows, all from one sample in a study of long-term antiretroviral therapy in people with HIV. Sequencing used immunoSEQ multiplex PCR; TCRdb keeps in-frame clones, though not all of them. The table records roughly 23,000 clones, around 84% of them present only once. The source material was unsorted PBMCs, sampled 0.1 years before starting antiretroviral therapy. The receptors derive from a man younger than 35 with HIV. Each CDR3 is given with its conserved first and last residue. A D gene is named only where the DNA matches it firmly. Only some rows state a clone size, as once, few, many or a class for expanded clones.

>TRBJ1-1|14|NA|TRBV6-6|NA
TGTGCCAGCAGTTACCTAGGACTGAACACTGAAGCTTTCTTT
CASSYLGLNTEAFF
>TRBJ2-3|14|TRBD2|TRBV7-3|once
TGTGCCAGCAGCTCGGGACTAGGCACAGATACGCAGTATTTT
CASSSGLGTDTQYF
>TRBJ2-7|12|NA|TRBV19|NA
TGTGCCAGTTGGCCACAGATCTCCGAGCAGTACTTC
CASWPQISEQYF
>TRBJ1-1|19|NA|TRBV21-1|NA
TGTGCCAGCAGCCCCCCACTGAACTCGACAGGGGACGTGAACACTGAAGCTTTCTTT
CASSPPLNSTGDVNTEAFF
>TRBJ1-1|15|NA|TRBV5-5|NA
TGTGCCAGCAGCTTGGCGTGGACAGATTACACTGAAGCTTTCTTT
CASSLAWTDYTEAFF
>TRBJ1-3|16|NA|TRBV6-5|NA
TGTGCCAGCAGTTACGGACCGTGGGGGTCTGGAAACACCATATATTTT
CASSYGPWGSGNTIYF
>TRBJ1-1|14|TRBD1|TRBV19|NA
TGTGCCAGTAGTAACAGGGGGCAGGACACTGAAGCTTTCTTT
CASSNRGQDTEAFF
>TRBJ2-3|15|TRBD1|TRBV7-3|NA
TGTGCCAGCAGCTTAGACAGGGTTAGCACAGATACGCAGTATTTT
CASSLDRVSTDTQYF
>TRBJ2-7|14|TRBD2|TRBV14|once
TGTGCCAGCAGCCCAGCCGGGGGGGGCTACGAGCAGTACTTC
CASSPAGGGYEQYF
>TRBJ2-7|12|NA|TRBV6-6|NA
TGTGCCAGCAGTGGGATATCCTACGAGCAGTACTTC
CASSGISYEQYF
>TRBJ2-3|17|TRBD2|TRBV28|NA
TGTGCCAGCAGCAGCCCCGCGGGGCTAGCGGGAGCAGATACGCAGTATTTT
CASSSPAGLAGADTQYF
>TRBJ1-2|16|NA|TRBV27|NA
TGTGCCAGCAGTTTAAGGCGCCCCCCCGGAGACTATGGCTACACCTTC
CASSLRRPPGDYGYTF
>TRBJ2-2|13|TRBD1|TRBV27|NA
TGTGCCAGGGGGACAGGGGGGACCGGGGAGCTGTTTTTT
CARGTGGTGELFF
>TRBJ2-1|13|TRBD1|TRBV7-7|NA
TGTGCTAGCAGCTTCGGGACAGGAAATGAGCAGTTCTTC
CASSFGTGNEQFF
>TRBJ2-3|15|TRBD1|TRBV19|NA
TGTGCCAGTAGTTTCAGGACAGGTTACACAGATACGCAGTATTTT
CASSFRTGYTDTQYF
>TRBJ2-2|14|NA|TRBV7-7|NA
TGTGCTAGCAGCTTAGAATCCCTCACCGGGGAGCTGTTTTTT
CASSLESLTGELFF
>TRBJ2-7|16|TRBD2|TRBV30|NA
TGTGCCTGGAGTCCAGGGACTAGCGGGAGGGCCTACGAGCAGTACTTC
CAWSPGTSGRAYEQYF
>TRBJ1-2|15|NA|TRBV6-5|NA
TGTGCCAGCAGTTTATCGGGTTCAACGAACTATGGCTACACCTTC
CASSLSGSTNYGYTF
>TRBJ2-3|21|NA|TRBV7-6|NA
TGTGCCAGCAGCTTAAGGGCCCTAGGTGAGAAAACACCTTCAAGCACAGATACGCAGTATTTT
CASSLRALGEKTPSSTDTQYF
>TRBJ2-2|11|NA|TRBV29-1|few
TGCAGCGTTGTAAGCACCGGGGAGCTGTTTTTT
CSVVSTGELFF
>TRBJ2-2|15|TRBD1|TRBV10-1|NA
TGCGCCAGCAGTGAGAGCTACAGGGGAACCGGGGAGCTGTTTTTT
CASSESYRGTGELFF
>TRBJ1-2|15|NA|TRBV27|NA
TGTGCCAGCAGTCCCTCAGAGGGGGATATCTATGGCTACACCTTC
CASSPSEGDIYGYTF
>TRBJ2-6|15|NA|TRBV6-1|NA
TGTGCCAGCAGTGACTCGGCGGCGGGGGCCAACGTCCTGACTTTC
CASSDSAAGANVLTF
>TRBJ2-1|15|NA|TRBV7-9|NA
TGTGCCAGCGTAATCCGGGCGGGAACCTACAATGAGCAGTTCTTC
CASVIRAGTYNEQFF
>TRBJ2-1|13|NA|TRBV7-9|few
TGTGCCAGCAGCCCCTCGTTCTGGGATTGGCAGTTCTTC
CASSPSFWDWQFF
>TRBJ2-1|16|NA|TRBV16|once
TGTGCCAGCAGCCAATCTCGGGGAGGCGGAAACAATGAGCAGTTCTTC
CASSQSRGGGNNEQFF
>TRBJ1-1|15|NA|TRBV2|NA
TGTGCCAGCAGTGGTAGACAGCTCATGAACACTGAAGCTTTCTTT
CASSGRQLMNTEAFF
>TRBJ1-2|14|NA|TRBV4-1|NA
TGCGCCAGCAGCCAATCCCTCGTAACATATGGCTACACCTTC
CASSQSLVTYGYTF
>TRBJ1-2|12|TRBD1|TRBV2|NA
TGTGCCAGCATTACGACAGGGGTTGGCTACACCTTC
CASITTGVGYTF
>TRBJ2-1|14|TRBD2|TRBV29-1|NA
TGCAGCGTTGTCGGCGGGGGGGCGATGTATGAGCAGTTCTTC
CSVVGGGAMYEQFF
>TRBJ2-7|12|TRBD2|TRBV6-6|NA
TGTGCCAGCAGCAGGGACTACTACGAGCAGTACTTC
CASSRDYYEQYF
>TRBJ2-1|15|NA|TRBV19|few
TGTGCCAGTAGTCAGCTAGCGCGTAACTCCAATGAGCAGTTCTTC
CASSQLARNSNEQFF
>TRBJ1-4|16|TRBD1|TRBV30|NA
TGTGCCTGGAGAGTTGGACAGGGTATTTTACTTGAAAAACTGTTTTTT
CAWRVGQGILLEKLFF
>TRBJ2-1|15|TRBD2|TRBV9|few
TGTGCCAGCAGCACAAGCGGGGGGGAAAACAATGAGCAGTTCTTC
CASSTSGGENNEQFF
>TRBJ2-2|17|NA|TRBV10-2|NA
TGCGCCAGCAGTGGTTTGGTCAGGGGAGCATACACCGGGGAGCTGTTTTTT
CASSGLVRGAYTGELFF
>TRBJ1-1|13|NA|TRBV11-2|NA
TGTGCCAGCAGCTTGGGATTAGGGACTGAAGCTTTCTTT
CASSLGLGTEAFF
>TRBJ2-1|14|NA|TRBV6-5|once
TGTGCCAGCAGCCAACAGGGCACCTACAATGAGCAGTTCTTC
CASSQQGTYNEQFF
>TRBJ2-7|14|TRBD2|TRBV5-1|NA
TGCGCCAGCAGCTTTTGGGAGGGAACCTACGAGCAGTACTTC
CASSFWEGTYEQYF
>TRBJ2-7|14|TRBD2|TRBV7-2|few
TGTGCCAGCAGCCCTCTAGCGGCCCGTCGAGAGCAGTACTTC
CASSPLAARREQYF
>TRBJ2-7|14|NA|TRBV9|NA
TGTGCCAGCAGCCAAACGCCGGATTACTACGAGCAGTACTTC
CASSQTPDYYEQYF
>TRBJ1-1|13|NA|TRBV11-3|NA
TGTGCCAGCAGCTTAAGTCAGGTGACTGAAGCTTTCTTT
CASSLSQVTEAFF
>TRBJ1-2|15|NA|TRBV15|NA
TGTGCCACCAGCAGAGATCTAGGGTCTAACTATGGCTACACCTTC
CATSRDLGSNYGYTF
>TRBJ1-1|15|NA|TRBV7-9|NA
TGTGCCAGCAGCTTCGTAGGCAGATCGAACACTGAAGCTTTCTTT
CASSFVGRSNTEAFF
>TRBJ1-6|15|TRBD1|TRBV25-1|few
TGTGCCAGCAGACATACAGGGGTCTATAATTCACCCCTCCACTTT
CASRHTGVYNSPLHF
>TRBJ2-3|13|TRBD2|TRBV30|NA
TGTGCCTGGAGCGGGGGGGCAGGGGATACGCAGTATTTT
CAWSGGAGDTQYF
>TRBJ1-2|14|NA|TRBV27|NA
TGTGCCAGCAGTTATGGGTCTCTTAACTATGGCTACACCTTC
CASSYGSLNYGYTF
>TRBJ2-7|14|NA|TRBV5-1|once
TGCGCCAGCAGCTTGGTTTCGACGGATTACGAGCAGTACTTC
CASSLVSTDYEQYF
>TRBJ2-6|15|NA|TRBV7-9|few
TGTGCCAGCAGCTTACGAGGGCCTGGGGCCAACGTCCTGACTTTC
CASSLRGPGANVLTF
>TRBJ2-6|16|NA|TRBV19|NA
TGTGCCAGTAGTATTGGAGTGGGGCCCAGGGCCAACGTCCTGACTTTC
CASSIGVGPRANVLTF
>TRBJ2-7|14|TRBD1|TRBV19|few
TGTGCCAGTAGCCCGGGACAGGTCTCCTACGAGCAGTACTTC
CASSPGQVSYEQYF